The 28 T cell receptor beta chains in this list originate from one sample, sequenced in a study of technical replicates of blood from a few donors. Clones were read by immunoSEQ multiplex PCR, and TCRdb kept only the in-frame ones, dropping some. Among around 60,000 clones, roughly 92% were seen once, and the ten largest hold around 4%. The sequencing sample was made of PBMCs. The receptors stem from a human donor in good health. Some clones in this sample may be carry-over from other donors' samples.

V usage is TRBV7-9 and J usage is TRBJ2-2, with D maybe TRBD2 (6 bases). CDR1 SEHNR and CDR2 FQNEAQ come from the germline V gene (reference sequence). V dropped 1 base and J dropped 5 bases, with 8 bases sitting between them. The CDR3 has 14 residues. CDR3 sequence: CASSLEGRTGELFF. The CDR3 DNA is TGTGCCAGCAGCTTAGAGGGGAGGACCGGGGAGCTGTTTTTT.

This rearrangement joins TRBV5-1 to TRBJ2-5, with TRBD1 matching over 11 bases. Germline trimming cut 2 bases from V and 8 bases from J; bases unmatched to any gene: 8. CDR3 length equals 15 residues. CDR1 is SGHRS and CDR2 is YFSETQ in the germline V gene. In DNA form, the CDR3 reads TGCGCCAGCAGCTTCGGGACAGGGGGGGATGGTACCCAGTACTTC. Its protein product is CASSFGTGGDGTQYF.

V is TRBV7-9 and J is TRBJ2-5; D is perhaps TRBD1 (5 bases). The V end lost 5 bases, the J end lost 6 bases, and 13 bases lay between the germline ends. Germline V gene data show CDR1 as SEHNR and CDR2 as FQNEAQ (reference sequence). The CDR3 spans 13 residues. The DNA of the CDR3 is TGTGCCAGCAGCCTGAGCAACAGGAAGACCCAGTACTTC. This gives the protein CASSLSNRKTQYF.

The CDR3 loop reads CASKPGTNTGELFF. The CDR3 DNA reads as TGTGCCAGCAAACCCGGGACAAACACCGGGGAGCTGTTTTTT. This chain links TRBV2 with TRBJ2-2; D might be TRBD1 (6 bases). V lost 7 bases to trimming and J lost 2 bases, with 11 bases between them. The CDR3 has 14 amino acids. Germline-derived CDR1 and CDR2 are SNHLY and FYNNEI.

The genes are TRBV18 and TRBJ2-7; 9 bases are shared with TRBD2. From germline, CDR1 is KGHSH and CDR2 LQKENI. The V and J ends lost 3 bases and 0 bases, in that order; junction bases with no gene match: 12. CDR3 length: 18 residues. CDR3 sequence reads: CASSPQTPGTSSSYEQYF. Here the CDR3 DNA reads TGTGCCAGCTCACCGCAAACCCCCGGGACTAGCAGCTCCTACGAGCAGTACTTC.

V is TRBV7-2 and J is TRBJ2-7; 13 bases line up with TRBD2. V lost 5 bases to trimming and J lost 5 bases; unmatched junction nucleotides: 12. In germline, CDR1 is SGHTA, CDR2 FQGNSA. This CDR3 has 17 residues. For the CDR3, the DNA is TGTGCCAGCAGCCCAGCCACTAGCGGGAGGGCCAACCACGAGCAGTACTTC. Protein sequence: CASSPATSGRANHEQYF.

The CDR3 DNA is TGCGCCAGCAGCTTGGCCGGACACCGGTATAATTCACCCCTCCACTTT. Amino acids: CASSLAGHRYNSPLHF. This chain joins TRBV5-1 and TRBJ1-6, with D perhaps matching TRBD1 (5 bases). The V gene's germline CDR1 is SGHRS and CDR2 YFSETQ. The length of the CDR3 is 16 residues. Trimming left V 0 bases short and J 4 bases short, with 11 bases between.

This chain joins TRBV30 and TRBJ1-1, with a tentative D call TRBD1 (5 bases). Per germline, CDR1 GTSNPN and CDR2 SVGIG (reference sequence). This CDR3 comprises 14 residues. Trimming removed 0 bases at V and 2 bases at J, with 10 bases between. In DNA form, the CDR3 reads TGTGCCTGGAGTGTACGGGGGGGAAACACTGAAGCTTTCTTT. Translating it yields CAWSVRGGNTEAFF.

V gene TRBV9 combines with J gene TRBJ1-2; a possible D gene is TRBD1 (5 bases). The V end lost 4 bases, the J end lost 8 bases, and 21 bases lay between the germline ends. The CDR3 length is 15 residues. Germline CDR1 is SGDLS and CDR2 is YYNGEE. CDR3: CASSPERLAGGGYTF. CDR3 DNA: TGTGCCAGCAGCCCGGAGCGTCTGGCCGGGGGAGGCTACACCTTC.

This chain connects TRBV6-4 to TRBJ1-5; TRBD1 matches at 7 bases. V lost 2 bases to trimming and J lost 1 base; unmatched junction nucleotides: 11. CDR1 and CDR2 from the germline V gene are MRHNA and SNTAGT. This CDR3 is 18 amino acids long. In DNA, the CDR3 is TGTGCCAGCAGTGACCCCTACTGGACAGGAAGGAGCAATCAGCCCCAGCATTTT. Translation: CASSDPYWTGRSNQPQHF.

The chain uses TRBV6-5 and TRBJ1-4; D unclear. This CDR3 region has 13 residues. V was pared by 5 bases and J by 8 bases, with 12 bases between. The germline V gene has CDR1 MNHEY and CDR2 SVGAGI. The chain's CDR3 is CASSATPLEKLFF. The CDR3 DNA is TGTGCCAGCAGTGCGACTCCACTGGAAAAACTGTTTTTT.

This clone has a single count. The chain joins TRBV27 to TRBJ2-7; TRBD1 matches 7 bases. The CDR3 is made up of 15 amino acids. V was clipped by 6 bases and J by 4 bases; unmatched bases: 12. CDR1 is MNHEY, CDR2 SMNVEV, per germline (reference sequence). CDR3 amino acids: CASSPKPGQVYEQYF. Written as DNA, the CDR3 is TGTGCCAGCAGCCCAAAACCAGGACAGGTATACGAGCAGTACTTC.

The chain's CDR3 is CASRAGTGYSSGNTIYF. The CDR3 region has the DNA TGTGCCAGTAGGGCCGGGACAGGGTACTCATCGGGAAACACCATATATTTT. The chain has TRBV19 and TRBJ1-3; 9 bases fit TRBD1. Looked up from germline, CDR1 is LNHDA and CDR2 is SQIVND (reference sequence). The CDR3 totals 17 residues. V was pared by 6 bases and J by 4 bases, with 13 bases of the junction left unmatched.

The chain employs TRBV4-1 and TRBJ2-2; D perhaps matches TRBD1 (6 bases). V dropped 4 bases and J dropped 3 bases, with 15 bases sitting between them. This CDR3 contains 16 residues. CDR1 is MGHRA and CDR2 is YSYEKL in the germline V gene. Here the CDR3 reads CASSPQTGFYTGELFF. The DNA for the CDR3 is TGCGCCAGCAGCCCGCAGACAGGTTTTTACACCGGGGAGCTGTTTTTT.

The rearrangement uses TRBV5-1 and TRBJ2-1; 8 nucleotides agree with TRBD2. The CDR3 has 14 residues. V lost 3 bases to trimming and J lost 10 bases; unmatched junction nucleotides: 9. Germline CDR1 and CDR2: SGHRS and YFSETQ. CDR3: CASSSSLAGTEQFF. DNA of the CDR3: TGCGCCAGCAGCTCCAGTTTAGCGGGGACAGAGCAGTTCTTC.

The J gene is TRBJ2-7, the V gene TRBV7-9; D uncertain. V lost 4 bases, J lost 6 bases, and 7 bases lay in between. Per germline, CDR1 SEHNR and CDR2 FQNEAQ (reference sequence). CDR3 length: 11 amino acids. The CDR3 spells CASSSLAEQYF. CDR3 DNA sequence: TGTGCCAGCAGCTCCTTGGCCGAGCAGTACTTC.

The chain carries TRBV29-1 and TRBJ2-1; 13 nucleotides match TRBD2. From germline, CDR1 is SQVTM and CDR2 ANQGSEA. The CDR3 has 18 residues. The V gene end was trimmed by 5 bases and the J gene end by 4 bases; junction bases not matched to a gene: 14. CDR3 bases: TGCAGCGTTAAGGGACTAGCGGGACGGATCGGCTTTTACAATGAGCAGTTCTTC. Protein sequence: CSVKGLAGRIGFYNEQFF.

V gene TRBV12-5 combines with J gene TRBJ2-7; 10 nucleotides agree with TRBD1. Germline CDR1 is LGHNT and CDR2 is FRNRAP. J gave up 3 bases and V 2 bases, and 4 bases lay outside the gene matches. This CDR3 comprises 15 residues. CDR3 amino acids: CASGLWDRGFYEQYF. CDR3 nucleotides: TGTGCTAGTGGTTTGTGGGACAGGGGTTTCTACGAGCAGTACTTC.

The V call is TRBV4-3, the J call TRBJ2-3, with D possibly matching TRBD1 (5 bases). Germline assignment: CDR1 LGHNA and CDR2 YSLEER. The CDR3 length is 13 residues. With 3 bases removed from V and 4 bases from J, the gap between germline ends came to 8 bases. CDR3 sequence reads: CASSHLGADTQYF. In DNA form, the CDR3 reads TGCGCCAGCAGCCATTTAGGGGCAGATACGCAGTATTTT.

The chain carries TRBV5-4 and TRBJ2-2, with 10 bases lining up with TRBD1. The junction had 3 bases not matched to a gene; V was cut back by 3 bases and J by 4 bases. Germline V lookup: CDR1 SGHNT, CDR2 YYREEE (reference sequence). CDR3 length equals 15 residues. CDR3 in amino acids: CASSSGTGVTGELFF. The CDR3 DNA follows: TGTGCCAGCAGCTCAGGGACAGGGGTCACCGGGGAGCTGTTTTTT.

This chain's CDR3 is CASSLSPGQGTQPQHF. DNA of the CDR3: TGTGCCAGCAGTTTATCCCCGGGACAGGGGACTCAGCCCCAGCATTTT. The rearrangement uses TRBV27 and TRBJ1-5; 10 positions match TRBD1. Germline values: CDR1 MNHEY, CDR2 SMNVEV (reference sequence). This CDR3 has 16 amino acids. Germline trimming cut 0 bases from V and 6 bases from J; bases unmatched to any gene: 5.

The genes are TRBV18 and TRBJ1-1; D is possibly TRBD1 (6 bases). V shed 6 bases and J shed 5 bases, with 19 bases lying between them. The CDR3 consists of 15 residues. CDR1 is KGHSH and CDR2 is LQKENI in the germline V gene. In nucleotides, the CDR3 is TGTGCCAGCTCGCCAGACAGGACTCCTGCGACTGAAGCTTTCTTT. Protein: CASSPDRTPATEAFF.

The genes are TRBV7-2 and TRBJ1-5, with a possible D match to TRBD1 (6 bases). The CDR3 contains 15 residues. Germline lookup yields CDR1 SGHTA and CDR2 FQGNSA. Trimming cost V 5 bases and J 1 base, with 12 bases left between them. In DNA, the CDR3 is TGTGCCAGCAGCCCCCACCAGGGGAGCAATCAGCCCCAGCATTTT. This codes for CASSPHQGSNQPQHF.

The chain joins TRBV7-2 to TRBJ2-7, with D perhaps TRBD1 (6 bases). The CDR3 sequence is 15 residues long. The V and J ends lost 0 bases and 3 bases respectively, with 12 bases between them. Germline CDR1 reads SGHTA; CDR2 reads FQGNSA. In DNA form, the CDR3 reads TGTGCCAGCAGCTTAGCGGAGACAGGCGGCTACGAGCAGTACTTC. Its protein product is CASSLAETGGYEQYF.

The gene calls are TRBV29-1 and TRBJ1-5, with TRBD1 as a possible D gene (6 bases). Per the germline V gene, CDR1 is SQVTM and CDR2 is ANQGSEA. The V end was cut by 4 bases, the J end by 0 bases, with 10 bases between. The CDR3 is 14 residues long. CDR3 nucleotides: TGCAGCGTTGCCGGGGACAATAGCAATCAGCCCCAGCATTTT. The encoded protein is CSVAGDNSNQPQHF. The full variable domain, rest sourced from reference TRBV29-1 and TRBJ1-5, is SAVISQKPSRDICQRGTSLTIQCQVDSQVTMMFWYRQQPGQSLTLIATANQGSEATYESGFVIDKFPISRPNLTFSTLTVSNMSPEDSSIYLCSVAGDNSNQPQHFGDGTRLSIL.

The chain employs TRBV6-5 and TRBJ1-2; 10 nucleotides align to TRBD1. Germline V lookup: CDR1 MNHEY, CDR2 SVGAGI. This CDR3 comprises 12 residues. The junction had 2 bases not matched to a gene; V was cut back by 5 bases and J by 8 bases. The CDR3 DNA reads TGTGCCAGCAGTGGGACAGGGGCAGGCTACACCTTC. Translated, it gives CASSGTGAGYTF.

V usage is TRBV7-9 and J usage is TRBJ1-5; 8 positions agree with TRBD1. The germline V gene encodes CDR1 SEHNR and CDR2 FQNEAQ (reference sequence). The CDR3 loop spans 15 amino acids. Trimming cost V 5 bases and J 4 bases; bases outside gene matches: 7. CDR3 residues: CASSPQGARNQPQHF. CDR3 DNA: TGTGCCAGCAGCCCCCAGGGGGCGCGGAATCAGCCCCAGCATTTT.

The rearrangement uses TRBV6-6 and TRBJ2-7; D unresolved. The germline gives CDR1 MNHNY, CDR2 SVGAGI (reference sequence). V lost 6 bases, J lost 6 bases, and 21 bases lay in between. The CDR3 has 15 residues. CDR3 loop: CASRTSGFLVLEQYF. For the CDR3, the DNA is TGTGCCAGCAGGACTTCCGGATTTTTAGTACTCGAGCAGTACTTC.